A selection of T cell receptor beta chains follows, all from one sample in a study of metastatic and nonmetastatic thyroid tumors. TCRdb re-clonotyped the PCR reads through MiXCR. The sample lists about 92,000 clones; more than 13% were seen once. The sample consisted of blood. The receptor set was obtained from a female donor with papillary thyroid cancer or a benign thyroid nodule (not recorded which). Some clones in this sample may be carry-over from other donors' samples. Each CDR3 is given with its conserved first and last residue. A D gene is named only where the DNA matches it firmly.

CASSRGGGEPQHF,NA,TRBV7-2,TRBJ1-5
CASSRAGGTDTQYF,TRBD2,TRBV3-1,TRBJ2-3
CSASGLAAIGELFF,TRBD2,TRBV20-1,TRBJ2-2
CASSLDRATDTQYF,NA,TRBV5-1,TRBJ2-3
CASSLGATVNYGYTF,NA,TRBV12-3/TRBV12-4,TRBJ1-2
CASSHQPGLGAGEQYF,NA,TRBV28,TRBJ2-7
CAIREGTGGFGNTIYF,TRBD1,TRBV10-3,TRBJ1-3
CASSFGVLGYEQYF,NA,TRBV5-1,TRBJ2-7
CASSPGGGITYEQYF,NA,TRBV28,TRBJ2-7
CASSQPTDTQYF,NA,TRBV18,TRBJ2-3
CASRLDTGNQPQHF,NA,TRBV28,TRBJ1-5
CASSSSTDTQYF,NA,TRBV5-1,TRBJ2-3
CASSIDTYNEQFF,NA,TRBV19,TRBJ2-1
CSARSGFNSPLHF,NA,TRBV20-1,TRBJ1-6
CASSGTGGYTDTQYF,TRBD1,TRBV9,TRBJ2-3
CATPESRRSYEQYF,NA,TRBV6-8,TRBJ2-7
CASSYYRRPYEQHF,NA,TRBV6-5,TRBJ2-7
CASSLPGPPYEKYF,NA,TRBV6-2/TRBV6-3,TRBJ2-7
CASSWTSGRFSYNEQFF,TRBD2,TRBV5-1,TRBJ2-1
CASIRTSGGSQETQYF,TRBD2,TRBV12-3/TRBV12-4,TRBJ2-5
CASSLDGQGPNQPQHF,TRBD1,TRBV5-4,TRBJ1-5
CASSLAGGPGNEQFF,TRBD2,TRBV5-8,TRBJ2-1
CASSRTGRQGYTF,TRBD1,TRBV6-1,TRBJ1-2
CASVQGPRTYEQYF,NA,TRBV6-1,TRBJ2-7
CASIPTTGQVVSFF,NA,TRBV28,TRBJ1-1
CASSPGAGYEQYF,NA,TRBV4-2,TRBJ2-7
CASRPPRDSYGYTF,TRBD1,TRBV6-2/TRBV6-3,TRBJ1-2
CASSQESGQAWGYTF,TRBD1,TRBV4-2,TRBJ1-2
CASDGDGYTF,NA,TRBV12-3/TRBV12-4,TRBJ1-2
CATSGEYEQYF,NA,TRBV10-3,TRBJ2-7
CASSPGANEKLFF,NA,TRBV5-1,TRBJ1-4
CASSYSMWDIRGYGYTF,NA,TRBV6-5,TRBJ1-2
CASSVDWRQEIDYSNQPQHF,NA,TRBV25-1,TRBJ1-5
CASSPTGRQIETQYF,NA,TRBV7-2,TRBJ2-5
CASSPSGRGPYEQYF,NA,TRBV19,TRBJ2-7
CASSSRAANTEAFF,NA,TRBV7-2,TRBJ1-1
CASSQTGEDTQYF,TRBD1,TRBV5-1,TRBJ2-3
CASIRHGGRDSPLHF,NA,TRBV6-1,TRBJ1-6
CSAYVLAGGNTDTQYF,TRBD2,TRBV20-1,TRBJ2-3
CASSQRQGLYEQYF,TRBD1,TRBV7-9,TRBJ2-7
CASSVLTGLAF,TRBD1,TRBV2,TRBJ2-5
CASLPGLTPPSSYNQQFF,NA,TRBV19,TRBJ2-1
CASSGGTSSIANYGYTF,NA,TRBV9,TRBJ1-2
CATSPGGEYNEQFF,TRBD2,TRBV24-1,TRBJ2-1
CASILQGLNQPQHF,NA,TRBV6-1,TRBJ1-5
CASSSGESYEQYF,NA,TRBV28,TRBJ2-7
CASSESRQGMGNTEAFF,NA,TRBV25-1,TRBJ1-1
CASSLAGGRGSYEQYF,TRBD2,TRBV13,TRBJ2-7
CASSLQVQLNTEAFF,NA,TRBV5-1,TRBJ1-1
CASSRRWGGAKNIQYF,TRBD2,TRBV19,TRBJ2-4
CASSPSGNSPLHF,NA,TRBV18,TRBJ1-6
CASSPSGGLGETQYF,TRBD1,TRBV18,TRBJ2-5
CASSFNRSNNEQFF,NA,TRBV19,TRBJ2-1
CSVGRAGELFF,NA,TRBV29-1,TRBJ2-2
CASSYGRGGTGELFF,NA,TRBV6-5,TRBJ2-2
CASSTNSNQPQHF,NA,TRBV2,TRBJ1-5
CASSLPGTATYEQYF,NA,TRBV28,TRBJ2-7
CASSLWGAPETEAFF,NA,TRBV28,TRBJ1-1
CASSLVPDYEQYF,NA,TRBV7-8,TRBJ2-7
CASSEDGGALNIQYF,TRBD2,TRBV2,TRBJ2-4